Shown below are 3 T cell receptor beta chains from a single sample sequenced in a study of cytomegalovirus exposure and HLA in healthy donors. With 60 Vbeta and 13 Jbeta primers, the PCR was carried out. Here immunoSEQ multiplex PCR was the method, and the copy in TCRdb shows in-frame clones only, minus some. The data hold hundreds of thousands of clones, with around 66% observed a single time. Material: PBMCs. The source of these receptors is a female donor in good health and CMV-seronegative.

The CDR3 protein is CAWSVQPIYQPQHF. The DNA for the CDR3 is TGTGCCTGGAGTGTACAGCCCATATATCAGCCCCAGCATTTT. The V gene is TRBV30, the J gene TRBJ1-5; D is undetermined. This CDR3 is built from 14 residues. Germline lookup yields CDR1 GTSNPN and CDR2 SVGIG (reference sequence). The V and J ends lost 0 bases and 5 bases respectively, with 11 bases between them. Together with reference TRBV30 and TRBJ1-5, the CDR3 gives the full variable domain: SQTIHQWPATLVQPVGSPLSLECTVEGTSNPNLYWYRQAAGRGLQLLFYSVGIGQISSEVPQNLSASRPQDRQFILSSKKLLLSDSGFYLCAWSVQPIYQPQHFGDGTRLSIL.

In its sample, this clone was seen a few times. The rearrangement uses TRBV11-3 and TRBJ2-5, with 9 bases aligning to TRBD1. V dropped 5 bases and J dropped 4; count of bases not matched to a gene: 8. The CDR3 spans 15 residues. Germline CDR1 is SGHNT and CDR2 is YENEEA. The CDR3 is CASSQFTGGIETQYF. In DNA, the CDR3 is TGTGCCAGCAGCCAGTTTACAGGGGGCATAGAGACCCAGTACTTC.

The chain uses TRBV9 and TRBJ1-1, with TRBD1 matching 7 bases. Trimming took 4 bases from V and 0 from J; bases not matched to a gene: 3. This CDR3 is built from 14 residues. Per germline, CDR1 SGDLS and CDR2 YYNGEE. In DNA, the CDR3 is TGTGCCAGCAGCTCGGGGACAGTGAACACTGAAGCTTTCTTT. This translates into CASSSGTVNTEAFF. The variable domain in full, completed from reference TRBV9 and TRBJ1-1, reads DSGVTQTPKHLITATGQRVTLRCSPRSGDLSVYWYQQSLDQGLQFLIQYYNGEERAKGNILERFSAQQFPDLHSELNLSSLELGDSALYFCASSSGTVNTEAFFGQGTRLTVV.